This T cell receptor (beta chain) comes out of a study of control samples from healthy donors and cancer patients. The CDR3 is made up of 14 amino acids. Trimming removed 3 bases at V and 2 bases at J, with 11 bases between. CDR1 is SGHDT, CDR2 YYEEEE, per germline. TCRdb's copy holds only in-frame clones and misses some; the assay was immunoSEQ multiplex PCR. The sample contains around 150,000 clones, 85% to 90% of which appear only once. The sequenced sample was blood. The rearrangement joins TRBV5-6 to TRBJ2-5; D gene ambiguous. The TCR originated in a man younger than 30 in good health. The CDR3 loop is CASSSPRQQETQYF. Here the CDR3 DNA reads TGTGCCAGCAGCTCCCCTCGGCAACAAGAGACCCAGTACTTC.